This T cell receptor (beta chain) was recovered during a study of cytomegalovirus exposure and HLA in healthy donors. CDR1 and CDR2 (germline): SGHRS, YFSETQ. Trimming pared 4 bases from V and 4 bases from J, leaving 14 bases between. There are 15 residues in the CDR3. Overall study findings and caveats: Researchers reportedly found TCR beta sequences accurately predicted most subjects' HLA-A and HLA-B alleles. Relative to the approximately 670-donor mean, N-insertions were reportedly fewer in an Asian-associated ancestry cluster in a later analysis.

As for this clone: The antigen is not known.

The PCR employed 60 Vbeta primers together with 13 Jbeta primers. Sequencing was performed with immunoSEQ multiplex PCR; in TCRdb, only in-frame clones are kept and a portion is missing. The sample has tens of thousands of clones, over 75% seen once. The chain employs TRBV5-1 and TRBJ1-4, with a weak D call TRBD1 (6 bases). The receptor was isolated from a man aged 50 to 59 in good health and CMV-seronegative. Sequencing was carried out using PBMCs. CDR3 coding DNA: TGCGCCAGCAGCCCAGGACAGACCTATAATGAAAAACTGTTTTTT. Its translation is CASSPGQTYNEKLFF.